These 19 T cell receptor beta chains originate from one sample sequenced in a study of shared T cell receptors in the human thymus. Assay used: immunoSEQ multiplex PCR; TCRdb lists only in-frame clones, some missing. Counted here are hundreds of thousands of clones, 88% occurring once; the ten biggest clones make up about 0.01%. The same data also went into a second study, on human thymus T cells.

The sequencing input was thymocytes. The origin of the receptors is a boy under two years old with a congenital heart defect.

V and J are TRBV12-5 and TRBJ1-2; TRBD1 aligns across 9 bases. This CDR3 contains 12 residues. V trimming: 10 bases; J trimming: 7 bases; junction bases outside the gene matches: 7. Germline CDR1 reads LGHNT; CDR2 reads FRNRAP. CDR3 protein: CATRTGVVGYTF. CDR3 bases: TGTGCTACCCGGACAGGGGTAGTTGGCTACACCTTC.

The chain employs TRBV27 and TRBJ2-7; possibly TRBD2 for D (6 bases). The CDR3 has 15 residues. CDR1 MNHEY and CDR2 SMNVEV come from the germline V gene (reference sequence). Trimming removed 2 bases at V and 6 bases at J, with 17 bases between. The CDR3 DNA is TGTGCCAGCAGTTTAATAGGGACTGGCCGTGCCGAGCAGTACTTC. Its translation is CASSLIGTGRAEQYF.

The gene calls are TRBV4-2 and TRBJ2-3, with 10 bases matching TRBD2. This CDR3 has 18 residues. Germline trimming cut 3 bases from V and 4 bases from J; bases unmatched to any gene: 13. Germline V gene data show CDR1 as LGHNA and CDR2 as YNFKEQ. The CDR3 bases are TGTGCCAGCAGCCAGGGCCTTTGGGGGACTAGCGTTTCAGATACGCAGTATTTT. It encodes CASSQGLWGTSVSDTQYF.

In DNA, the CDR3 is TGTGCCAGCCGCAGGGGAATTGCTGGCTACACCTTC. It translates to CASRRGIAGYTF. This chain uses TRBV11-2 with TRBJ1-2; TRBD1 might be the D (6 bases). The V end lost 8 bases, the J end lost 7 bases, and 14 bases lay between the germline ends. This CDR3 comprises 12 residues. Looked up from germline, CDR1 is SGHAT and CDR2 is FQNNGV.

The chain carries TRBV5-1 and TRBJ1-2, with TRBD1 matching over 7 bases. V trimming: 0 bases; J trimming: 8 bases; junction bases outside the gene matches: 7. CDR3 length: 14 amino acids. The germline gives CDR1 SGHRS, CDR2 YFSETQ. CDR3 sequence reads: CASSLATGAEGYTF. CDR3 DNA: TGCGCCAGCAGCTTGGCCACAGGGGCCGAGGGCTACACCTTC.

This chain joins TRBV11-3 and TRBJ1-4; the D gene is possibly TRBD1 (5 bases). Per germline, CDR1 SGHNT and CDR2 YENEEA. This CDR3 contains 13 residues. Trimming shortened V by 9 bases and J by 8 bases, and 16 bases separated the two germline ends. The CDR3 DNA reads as TGTGCCAGTGGAGATCCCAGGGCCGAAAAACTGTTTTTT. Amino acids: CASGDPRAEKLFF. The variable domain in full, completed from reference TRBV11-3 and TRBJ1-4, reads EAGVVQSPRYKIIEKKQPVAFWCNPISGHNTLYWYLQNLGQGPELLIRYENEEAVDDSQLPKDRFSAERLKGVDSTLKIQPAELGDSAVYLCASGDPRAEKLFFGSGTQLSVL.

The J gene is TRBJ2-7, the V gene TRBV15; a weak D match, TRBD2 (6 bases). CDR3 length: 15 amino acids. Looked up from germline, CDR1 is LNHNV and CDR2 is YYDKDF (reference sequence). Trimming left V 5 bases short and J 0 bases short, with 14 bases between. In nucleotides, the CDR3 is TGTGCCACCAGCCCGGCGGGGCCGCCCTCCTACGAGCAGTACTTC. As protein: CATSPAGPPSYEQYF.

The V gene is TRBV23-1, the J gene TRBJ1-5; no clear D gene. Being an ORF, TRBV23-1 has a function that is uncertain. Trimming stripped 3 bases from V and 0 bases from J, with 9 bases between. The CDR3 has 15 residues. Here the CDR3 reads CASSHRCISNQPQHF. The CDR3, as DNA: TGCGCCAGCAGTCATCGTTGTATTAGCAATCAGCCCCAGCATTTT.

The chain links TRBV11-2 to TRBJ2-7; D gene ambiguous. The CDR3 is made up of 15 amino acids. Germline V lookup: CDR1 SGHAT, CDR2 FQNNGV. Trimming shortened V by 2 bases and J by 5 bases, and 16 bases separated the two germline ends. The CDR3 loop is CASSLRWQYGDEQYF. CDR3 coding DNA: TGTGCCAGCAGCTTAAGGTGGCAGTACGGAGACGAGCAGTACTTC.

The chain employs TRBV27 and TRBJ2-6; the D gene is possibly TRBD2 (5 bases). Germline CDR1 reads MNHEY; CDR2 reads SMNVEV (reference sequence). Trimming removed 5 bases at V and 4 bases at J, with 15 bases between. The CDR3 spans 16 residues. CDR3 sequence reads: CASSASMRAGANVLTF. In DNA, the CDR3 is TGTGCCAGCAGTGCATCTATGAGGGCAGGGGCCAACGTCCTGACTTTC.

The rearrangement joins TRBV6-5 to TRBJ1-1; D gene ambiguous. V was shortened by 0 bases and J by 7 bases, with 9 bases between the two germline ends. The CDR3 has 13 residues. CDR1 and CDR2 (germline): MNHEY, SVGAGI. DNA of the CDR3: TGTGCCAGCAGTTACTCGAAGTCCGGTGAAGCTTTCTTT. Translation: CASSYSKSGEAFF.

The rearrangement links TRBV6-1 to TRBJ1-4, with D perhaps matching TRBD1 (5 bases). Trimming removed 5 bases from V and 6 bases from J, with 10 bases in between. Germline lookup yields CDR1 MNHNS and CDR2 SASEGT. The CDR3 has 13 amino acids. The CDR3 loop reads CASSPSGYEKLFF. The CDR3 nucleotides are TGTGCCAGCAGTCCCTCAGGGTATGAAAAACTGTTTTTT.

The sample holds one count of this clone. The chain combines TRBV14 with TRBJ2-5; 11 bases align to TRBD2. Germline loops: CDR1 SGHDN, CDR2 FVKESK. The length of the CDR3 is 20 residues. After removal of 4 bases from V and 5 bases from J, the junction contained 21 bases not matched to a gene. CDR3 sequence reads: CASSLSPLTSGSFSAETQYF. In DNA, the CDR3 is TGTGCCAGCAGCCTATCCCCTCTAACTAGCGGGAGCTTCTCGGCGGAGACCCAGTACTTC.

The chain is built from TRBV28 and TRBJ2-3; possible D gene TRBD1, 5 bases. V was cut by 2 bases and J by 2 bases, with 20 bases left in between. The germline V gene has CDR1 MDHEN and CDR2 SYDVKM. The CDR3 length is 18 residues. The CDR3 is CASSLLPRGYSHTDTQYF. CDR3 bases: TGTGCCAGCAGTTTACTCCCTAGGGGCTACTCACACACAGATACGCAGTATTTT. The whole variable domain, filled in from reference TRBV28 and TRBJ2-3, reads DVKVTQSSRYLVKRTGEKVFLECVQDMDHENMFWYRQDPGLGLRLIYFSYDVKMKEKGDIPEGYSVSREKKERFSLILESASTNQTSMYLCASSLLPRGYSHTDTQYFGPGTRLTVL.

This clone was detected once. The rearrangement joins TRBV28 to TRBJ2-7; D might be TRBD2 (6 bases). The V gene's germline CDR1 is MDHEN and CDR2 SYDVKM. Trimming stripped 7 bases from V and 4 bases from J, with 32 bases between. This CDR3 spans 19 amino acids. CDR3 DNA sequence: TGTGCCAGCAACCTTGGCGGGCAGGCGGGGCTGGCGGGCTTATACGAGCAGTACTTC. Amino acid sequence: CASNLGGQAGLAGLYEQYF.

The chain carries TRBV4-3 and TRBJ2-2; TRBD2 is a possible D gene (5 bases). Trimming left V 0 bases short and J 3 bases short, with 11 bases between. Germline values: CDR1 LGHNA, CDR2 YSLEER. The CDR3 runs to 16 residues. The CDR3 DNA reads TGCGCCAGCAGCCAAGATGAGGGAGAGGACACCGGGGAGCTGTTTTTT. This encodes CASSQDEGEDTGELFF.

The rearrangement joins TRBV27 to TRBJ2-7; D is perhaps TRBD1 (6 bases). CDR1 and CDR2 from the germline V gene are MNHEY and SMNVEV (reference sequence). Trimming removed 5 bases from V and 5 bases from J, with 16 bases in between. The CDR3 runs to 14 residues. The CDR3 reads CASSPAPGVHEQYF. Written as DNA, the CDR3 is TGTGCCAGCAGTCCCGCCCCAGGGGTCCACGAGCAGTACTTC.

CDR3 region: CASSQIHGTGGTQYF. CDR3 in DNA: TGCGCCAGCAGCCAAATCCACGGGACAGGAGGGACCCAGTACTTC. This rearrangement joins TRBV4-1 to TRBJ2-5; 8 positions match TRBD1. There are 15 residues in the CDR3. V gave up 2 bases and J gave up 7 bases; unmatched junction bases: 9. Germline V gene lookup returns CDR1 MGHRA and CDR2 YSYEKL.

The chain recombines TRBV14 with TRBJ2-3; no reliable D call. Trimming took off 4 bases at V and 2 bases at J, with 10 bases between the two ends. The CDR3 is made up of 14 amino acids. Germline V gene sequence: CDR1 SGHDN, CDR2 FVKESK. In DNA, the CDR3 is TGTGCCAGCAGCCCACTATCTAACACAGATACGCAGTATTTT. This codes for CASSPLSNTDTQYF. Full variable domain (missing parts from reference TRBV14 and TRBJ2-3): EAGVTQFPSHSVIEKGQTVTLRCDPISGHDNLYWYRRVMGKEIKFLLHFVKESKQDESGMPNNRFLAERTGGTYSTLKVQPAELEDSGVYFCASSPLSNTDTQYFGPGTRLTVL.